Shown below are 22 T cell receptor beta chains from a single sample sequenced in a study of cytomegalovirus exposure and HLA in healthy donors (dated by TCRdb to 2016 to 2017). Libraries were constructed by the immunoSEQ multiplex PCR assay. TCRdb took over this immuneACCESS table, retaining in-frame rearrangements with V and J assigned. Such tables are incomplete; in checked studies, under half of the missing clones stem from an unresolved V gene, and the remainder is unexplained. The table for this sample lists fewer than 150,000 clones; about nine tenths of them were counted only once. Roughly 1.4% of the sample goes to the ten largest clones. The specimen was PBMCs. The receptors stem from a man aged 25 to 45 in good health and CMV-seronegative.

This rearrangement joins TRBV4-1 to TRBJ2-5; D gene uncertain. V lost 1 base, J lost 5 bases, and 11 bases lay in between. Germline values: CDR1 MGHRA, CDR2 YSYEKL. The CDR3 runs 14 residues. The CDR3 nucleotides read TGCGCCAGCAGCCAAGCGGCAGGCGTGGAGACCCAGTACTTC. It is translated as CASSQAAGVETQYF.

This chain uses TRBV5-6 with TRBJ1-2; a possible D gene is TRBD1 (6 bases). The germline gives CDR1 SGHDT, CDR2 YYEEEE. The CDR3 covers 13 residues. The V gene lost 3 bases and the J gene lost 6 bases, with 12 bases spanning the gap. The CDR3 bases are TGTGCCAGCAGCTCCCCCGAGGGGGATGGCTACACCTTC. Residues: CASSSPEGDGYTF.

The chain combines TRBV5-1 with TRBJ1-4; perhaps TRBD1 as D (6 bases). From germline, CDR1 is SGHRS and CDR2 YFSETQ. CDR3 length: 16 residues. V was trimmed by 4 bases and J by 0 bases, leaving 13 bases between them. CDR3 coding DNA: TGCGCCAGCAGCAGGAGACAGGCCGCAACTAATGAAAAACTGTTTTTT. It specifies CASSRRQAATNEKLFF.

V gene TRBV14 combines with J gene TRBJ2-7; 8 nucleotides agree with TRBD2. V trimming: 4 bases; J trimming: 7 bases; junction bases outside the gene matches: 6. Germline lookup yields CDR1 SGHDN and CDR2 FVKESK. This CDR3 has 13 amino acids. In nucleotides, the CDR3 is TGTGCCAGCAGCCTGGGACTAGGTGAGGAGCAGTACTTC. Translation: CASSLGLGEEQYF.

The chain couples TRBV15 to TRBJ2-7; the D is unclear. The CDR3 sequence is 16 residues long. Germline CDR1 reads LNHNV; CDR2 reads YYDKDF (reference sequence). Trimming removed 1 base from V and 4 bases from J, with 17 bases in between. The chain's CDR3 is CATSRVNLDGNYEQYF. CDR3 in DNA: TGTGCCACCAGCAGAGTTAATCTAGATGGAAATTACGAGCAGTACTTC.

There are a few counts of this clone. The chain recombines TRBV4-3 with TRBJ2-5, with 8 bases identical to TRBD2. Germline CDR1 LGHNA, CDR2 YSLEER. The ends lost 1 base at V and 3 bases at J; junction bases unmatched: 16. This CDR3 spans 19 amino acids. CDR3 nucleotide sequence: TGCGCCAGCAGCCAAGGCATCCGGTGGCGGGAGGAACCAGAAGAGACCCAGTACTTC. Residues: CASSQGIRWREEPEETQYF.

The chain carries TRBV29-1 and TRBJ1-3, with 8 positions matching TRBD1. Germline V gives CDR1 SQVTM, CDR2 ANQGSEA. This CDR3 spans 14 amino acids. V shed 4 bases, J shed 3 bases, and the junction held 5 bases outside the gene matches. CDR3 residues: CSVVDRGSGNTIYF. The DNA for the CDR3 is TGCAGCGTTGTTGACAGGGGTAGTGGAAACACCATATATTTT.

J is TRBJ2-7 and V is TRBV5-1; 8 nucleotides line up with TRBD1. Germline V gene data show CDR1 as SGHRS and CDR2 as YFSETQ. The length of the CDR3 is 15 residues. The V segment lost 0 bases and the J segment 4 bases; nucleotides outside the gene matches: 6. The CDR3 coding sequence is TGCGCCAGCAGCTTGGTTGGGACAGGTAATTACGAGCAGTACTTC. As protein: CASSLVGTGNYEQYF.

DNA of the CDR3: TGTGCCAGTAGAGATTTCTATAATTCACCCCTCCACTTT. It specifies CASRDFYNSPLHF. The rearrangement links TRBV2 to TRBJ1-6; D gene ambiguous. Per the germline V gene, CDR1 is SNHLY and CDR2 is FYNNEI. V was trimmed by 9 bases and J by 3 bases, leaving 9 bases between them. The CDR3 runs 13 residues.

J is TRBJ2-7 and V is TRBV18; TRBD1 is a possible D gene (6 bases). The CDR3 length is 16 residues. Trimming removed 0 bases at V and 0 bases at J, with 12 bases between. CDR1 KGHSH and CDR2 LQKENI come from the germline V gene. CDR3 in DNA: TGTGCCAGCTCACCACCGGCGGACAGCTACTCCTACGAGCAGTACTTC. Translation gives CASSPPADSYSYEQYF.

This clone was detected only once. This chain uses TRBV19 with TRBJ2-1, with TRBD2 as a possible D gene (6 bases). The CDR3 contains 15 residues. Trimming took off 4 bases at V and 3 bases at J, with 13 bases between the two ends. Germline assignment: CDR1 LNHDA and CDR2 SQIVND (reference sequence). In DNA form, the CDR3 reads TGTGCCAGTAGTAACCCCGGGACTGGCTACAATGAGCAGTTCTTC. As protein: CASSNPGTGYNEQFF.

The V call is TRBV5-4, the J call TRBJ1-4; TRBD1 matches at 8 bases. V shed 4 bases, J shed 6 bases, and the junction held 8 bases outside the gene matches. Germline CDR1 reads SGHNT; CDR2 reads YYREEE (reference sequence). This CDR3 has 15 residues. CDR3: CASSRPQGGDEKLFF. CDR3 coding DNA: TGTGCCAGCAGCAGACCACAGGGGGGGGATGAAAAACTGTTTTTT.

The chain couples TRBV11-2 to TRBJ1-1, with D possibly TRBD1 on 5 matching bases. Germline V gene sequence: CDR1 SGHAT, CDR2 FQNNGV. V lost 3 bases and J lost 7, with 21 bases in between. The CDR3 is 16 residues long. The CDR3 here is CASSFTDWGGDYEAFF. CDR3 sequence (DNA): TGTGCCAGCAGCTTTACAGACTGGGGCGGAGATTATGAAGCTTTCTTT.

The chain's CDR3 is CASSRMEGSYEQYF. The DNA for the CDR3 is TGTGCCAGCTCACGTATGGAGGGAAGCTACGAGCAGTACTTC. This chain connects TRBV18 to TRBJ2-7, with D tentatively TRBD2 (6 bases). The CDR3 runs to 14 residues. With 4 bases removed from V and 3 bases from J, the gap between germline ends came to 13 bases. Germline CDR1 and CDR2: KGHSH and LQKENI.

The V gene is TRBV11-2, the J gene TRBJ2-7; TRBD2 matches 9 bases. The CDR3 runs to 15 residues. The junction had 10 bases not matched to a gene; V was cut back by 7 bases and J by 3 bases. Germline values: CDR1 SGHAT, CDR2 FQNNGV. Here the CDR3 reads CASIITGLALYEQYF. For the CDR3, the DNA is TGTGCCAGCATAATAACGGGACTAGCCCTCTACGAGCAGTACTTC. Filled out from reference TRBV11-2 and TRBJ2-7, the complete variable domain reads EAGVAQSPRYKIIEKRQSVAFWCNPISGHATLYWYQQILGQGPKLLIQFQNNGVVDDSQLPKDRFSAERLKGVDSTLKIQPAKLEDSAVYLCASIITGLALYEQYFGPGTRLTVT.

This sequence joins TRBV5-6 and TRBJ2-5; possible D gene TRBD2, 6 bases. V dropped 4 bases and J dropped 4 bases, with 8 bases sitting between them. The CDR3 has 12 residues. Germline CDR1 and CDR2: SGHDT and YYEEEE. This CDR3 reads CASSRGIETQYF. In nucleotides, the CDR3 is TGTGCCAGCAGCCGCGGGATAGAGACCCAGTACTTC.

The chain employs TRBV7-6 and TRBJ1-5; 12 bases match TRBD1. CDR3 size: 19 residues. Germline values: CDR1 SGHVS, CDR2 FNYEAQ. Trimming at V came to 3 bases and at J to 7 bases, leaving 16 bases not matched to a gene. The CDR3 sequence is CASSFSPWGGQGAGQPQHF. DNA for the CDR3: TGTGCCAGCAGCTTCTCCCCCTGGGGGGGACAGGGGGCCGGGCAGCCCCAGCATTTT.

This sequence joins TRBV19 and TRBJ2-3; a weak D match, TRBD1 (6 bases). With 4 bases removed from V and 1 base from J, the gap between germline ends came to 18 bases. This CDR3 has 17 residues. Germline V gives CDR1 LNHDA, CDR2 SQIVND (reference sequence). In nucleotides, the CDR3 is TGTGCCAGTAGTACCTTTACAGGGCTGGAGGGCACAGATACGCAGTATTTT. This gives the protein CASSTFTGLEGTDTQYF.

This chain connects TRBV4-1 to TRBJ2-7, with 8 nucleotides matching TRBD1. CDR3 length: 14 residues. V shed 6 bases and J 6 bases; nucleotides not matched to a gene: 10. Germline CDR1 is MGHRA and CDR2 is YSYEKL. The CDR3 DNA follows: TGCGCCAGCAGAAGCCTAGCAGGGGGCGCCGAGCAGTACTTC. Translated, it gives CASRSLAGGAEQYF.

The chain joins TRBV15 to TRBJ2-7; possible D gene TRBD2, 5 bases. The V end lost 2 bases, the J end lost 4 bases, and 9 bases lay between the germline ends. The CDR3 runs to 13 residues. The germline V gene encodes CDR1 LNHNV and CDR2 YYDKDF (reference sequence). The CDR3 DNA reads TGTGCCACCAGCAGACCCGGGAATTACGAGCAGTACTTC. Its translation is CATSRPGNYEQYF.

The chain employs TRBV7-2 and TRBJ2-3; D might be TRBD2 (5 bases). Germline lookup yields CDR1 SGHTA and CDR2 FQGNSA. There are 14 residues in the CDR3. Trimming cost V 3 bases and J 2 bases, with 9 bases left between them. The CDR3, as DNA: TGTGCCAGCAGCTTCACTAGGGACACAGATACGCAGTATTTT. Its protein is CASSFTRDTDTQYF.

The count of this clone is one. V gene TRBV15 combines with J gene TRBJ1-4; 10 bases match TRBD1. With V trimmed by 0 bases and J by 8 bases, 3 bases remained unmatched. Germline V gene sequence: CDR1 LNHNV, CDR2 YYDKDF (reference sequence). The CDR3 sequence is 15 residues long. This CDR3 reads CATSRDQGQGEKLFF. The CDR3 DNA reads as TGTGCCACCAGCAGAGATCAGGGACAGGGGGAAAAACTGTTTTTT.